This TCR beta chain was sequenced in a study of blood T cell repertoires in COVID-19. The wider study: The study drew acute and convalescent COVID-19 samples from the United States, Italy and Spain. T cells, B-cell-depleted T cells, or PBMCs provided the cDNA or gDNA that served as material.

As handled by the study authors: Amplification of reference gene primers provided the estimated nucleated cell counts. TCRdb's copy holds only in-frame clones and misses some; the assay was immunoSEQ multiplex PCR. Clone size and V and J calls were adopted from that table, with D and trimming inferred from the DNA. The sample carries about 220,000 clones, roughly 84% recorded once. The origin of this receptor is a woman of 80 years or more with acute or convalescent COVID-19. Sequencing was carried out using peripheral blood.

The CDR3 loop reads CASSLNPLTEAFF. The CDR3 DNA reads TGTGCCAGCAGCCTGAATCCACTCACTGAAGCTTTCTTT. The chain couples TRBV9 to TRBJ1-1; D ambiguous. Germline CDR1 and CDR2: SGDLS and YYNGEE. This CDR3 region has 13 residues. The V gene lost 4 bases and the J gene lost 4 bases, with 11 bases spanning the gap.